This T cell receptor (beta chain) is drawn from a study of cytomegalovirus exposure and HLA in healthy donors. Study-level points and caveats: Judged likely to be a sequencing artifact was a cluster of highly shared sequence variants. Donors belonging to an Asian-associated ancestry cluster reportedly showed fewer N-insertions in productive TCRs than the roughly 680-donor mean, according to what a later analysis found. Follow-up analysis found HLA locus-dependent TCR association rates, highest for DRB1 and lowest for HLA-C.

This CDR3 has 13 amino acids. Germline V gene sequence: CDR1 SGHRS, CDR2 YFSETQ. V lost 4 bases and J lost 7; bases outside the gene matches: 7. Primers for the PCR totalled 60 Vbeta and 13 Jbeta. Source study methods: Unique TCR beta chains numbered about 72 million in a later analysis, with roughly 10 million shared. Assay used: immunoSEQ multiplex PCR; TCRdb lists only in-frame clones, some missing. V, J and clone size are those of that table, while D and trimming were read from the DNA. This sample has 90,000 to 120,000 clones, with around 73% found just once. This clone was seen more than once but under ten times. Its antigen is as yet unknown.

V usage is TRBV5-1 and J usage is TRBJ2-7; 8 nucleotides line up with TRBD1. The clonotype originates from a man aged 30 to 39 in good health and CMV-seronegative. The sample taken for sequencing was PBMCs. CDR3 in DNA: TGCGCCAGCAGCGTTGACAGGGGAAGTGAGCAGTACTTC. Protein: CASSVDRGSEQYF.